The rows below give T cell receptor beta chains drawn from one sample of a study of CD8 T cells in Susac syndrome. TCRdb passed the immunoSEQ multiplex PCR reads through MiXCR, listing each CDR3 protein once. The table shows more than 150,000 distinct CDR3 sequences, with under 95% occurring only once. The sequenced sample was CD4+ T cells from PBMCs. Receptor source: a human donor in good health. The CDR3 runs from the conserved cysteine through the conserved F or W. A D gene is named only where the DNA matches it firmly. Clone sizes are given selectively: once, few, many, or a class where the clone is expanded.

J: TRBJ2-2; D: .; size: .; length: 16; V: TRBV6-1; CDR3: CASTRQGDWNTGELFF; DNA: TGTGCCAGCACGCGACAAGGGGACTGGAACACCGGGGAGCTGTTTTTT
J: TRBJ2-4; D: TRBD1; size: .; length: 14; V: TRBV20-1; CDR3: CSASQGAAKNIQYF; DNA: TGCAGTGCTAGTCAGGGGGCGGCCAAAAACATTCAGTACTTC
J: TRBJ2-5; D: TRBD1; size: .; length: 19; V: TRBV28; CDR3: CASSFPLGGGTGVKETQYF; DNA: TGTGCCAGCAGTTTCCCTCTTGGTGGAGGGACAGGGGTGAAAGAGACCCAGTACTTC
J: TRBJ1-2; D: TRBD1; size: .; length: 13; V: TRBV6-5; CDR3: CASRDGTERGYTF; DNA: TGTGCCAGCAGGGACGGGACAGAGAGAGGCTACACCTTC
J: TRBJ2-2; D: TRBD1; size: .; length: 15; V: TRBV28; CDR3: CASTSRDRGAWELFF; DNA: TGTGCCAGCACTAGCCGGGACAGGGGGGCCTGGGAGCTGTTTTTT
J: TRBJ2-1; D: .; size: .; length: 14; V: TRBV9; CDR3: CASSVSTNYNEQFF; DNA: TGTGCCAGCAGCGTTTCGACGAACTACAATGAGCAGTTCTTC
J: TRBJ2-3; D: .; size: .; length: 16; V: TRBV6-1; CDR3: CASSPGGQYYTDTQYF; DNA: TGTGCCAGCAGCCCAGGTGGGCAGTACTACACAGATACGCAGTATTTT
J: TRBJ1-4; D: TRBD1; size: .; length: 13; V: TRBV29-1; CDR3: CSAQGGTVEKLFF; DNA: TGCAGCGCCCAAGGGGGGACAGTTGAAAAACTGTTTTTT
J: TRBJ2-7; D: TRBD2; size: .; length: 11; V: TRBV28; CDR3: CLSGSTYEQYF; DNA: TGTCTTAGCGGGAGCACATACGAGCAGTACTTC
J: TRBJ2-3; D: TRBD2; size: .; length: 17; V: TRBV7-9; CDR3: CASSLGVAGERTDTQYF; DNA: TGTGCCAGCAGCTTAGGAGTAGCGGGGGAACGCACAGATACGCAGTATTTT
J: TRBJ1-2; D: .; size: .; length: 11; V: TRBV30; CDR3: CAWSVPGGYTF; DNA: TGTGCCTGGAGTGTACCTGGCGGCTACACCTTC
J: TRBJ2-4; D: .; size: .; length: 14; V: TRBV5-1; CDR3: CASSRDIAKNIQYF; DNA: TGCGCCAGCAGCCGCGACATAGCCAAAAACATTCAGTACTTC
J: TRBJ2-5; D: .; size: .; length: 14; V: TRBV4-3; CDR3: CASSFRVAGETQYF; DNA: TGCGCCAGCAGCTTTCGGGTGGCCGGAGAGACCCAGTACTTC
J: TRBJ2-5; D: TRBD2; size: once; length: 14; V: TRBV7-9; CDR3: CASSFSLAEETQYF; DNA: TGTGCCAGCAGCTTCTCCCTAGCGGAAGAGACCCAGTACTTC
J: TRBJ2-5; D: .; size: .; length: 12; V: TRBV7-8; CDR3: CASSLPQETQYF; DNA: TGTGCCAGCAGCTTACCCCAAGAGACCCAGTACTTC
J: TRBJ1-2; D: .; size: .; length: 13; V: TRBV11-2; CDR3: CASSFDKSYGYTF; DNA: TGTGCCAGCAGCTTTGACAAGAGCTATGGCTACACCTTC
J: TRBJ2-3; D: .; size: .; length: 14; V: TRBV6-2/TRBV6-3; CDR3: CASSSQGLTDTQYF; DNA: TGTGCCAGCAGTTCCCAGGGGCTCACAGATACGCAGTATTTT
J: TRBJ2-1; D: TRBD1; size: .; length: 15; V: TRBV30; CDR3: CAWSYDRGLVNEQFF; DNA: TGTGCCTGGAGTTACGACAGGGGCTTGGTCAATGAGCAGTTCTTC
J: TRBJ1-6; D: .; size: .; length: 15; V: TRBV6-5; CDR3: CASSYRPLRGSPLHF; DNA: TGTGCCAGCAGTTATCGACCCCTTCGGGGTTCACCCCTCCACTTT
J: TRBJ2-1; D: TRBD2; size: .; length: 15; V: TRBV12-3/TRBV12-4; CDR3: CASKLGTSGNNEQFF; DNA: TGTGCCAGCAAACTCGGGACTAGCGGTAACAATGAGCAGTTCTTC
J: TRBJ2-5; D: .; size: once; length: 14; V: TRBV5-4; CDR3: CATTSGGRLKTQYF; DNA: TGTGCCACCACTTCCGGGGGGCGCTTAAAGACCCAGTACTTC
J: TRBJ1-5; D: .; size: .; length: 13; V: TRBV29-1; CDR3: CSAGRTRNQPQHF; DNA: TGCAGTGCGGGGAGGACGCGCAATCAGCCCCAGCATTTT
J: TRBJ1-5; D: .; size: .; length: 15; V: TRBV10-3; CDR3: CAISELGQHNQPQHF; DNA: TGTGCCATCAGTGAGTTGGGGCAGCATAATCAGCCCCAGCATTTT
J: TRBJ2-7; D: TRBD2; size: .; length: 13; V: TRBV7-9; CDR3: CASSRGSGSEQYF; DNA: TGTGCCAGCAGCCGGGGTAGCGGGAGCGAGCAGTACTTC
J: TRBJ2-7; D: .; size: .; length: 14; V: TRBV19; CDR3: CASSRQGGPYEQYF; DNA: TGTGCCAGTAGTCGACAGGGAGGCCCCTACGAGCAGTACTTC
J: TRBJ2-5; D: .; size: .; length: 15; V: TRBV9; CDR3: CASSVEESIQETQYF; DNA: TGTGCCAGCAGCGTAGAAGAAAGTATCCAAGAGACCCAGTACTTC
J: TRBJ1-6; D: .; size: .; length: 16; V: TRBV25-1; CDR3: CASSEYRDTLNSPLHF; DNA: TGTGCCAGCAGTGAATATCGGGACACCCTTAATTCACCCCTCCACTTT
J: TRBJ2-7; D: TRBD1; size: .; length: 15; V: TRBV7-9; CDR3: CASSLAGQDFGEQYF; DNA: TGTGCCAGCAGCTTAGCGGGACAGGATTTTGGAGAGCAGTACTTC
J: TRBJ2-5; D: TRBD1; size: .; length: 12; V: TRBV19; CDR3: CASRDRSETQYF; DNA: TGTGCCAGTAGGGACAGGTCGGAGACCCAGTACTTC
J: TRBJ2-5; D: .; size: .; length: 14; V: TRBV29-1; CDR3: CSVGGEDGQETQYF; DNA: TGCAGCGTGGGGGGAGAGGACGGGCAAGAGACCCAGTACTTC
J: TRBJ1-5; D: .; size: .; length: 14; V: TRBV3-1; CDR3: CASSQGDLNQPQHF; DNA: TGTGCCAGCAGCCAAGGGGACCTTAATCAGCCCCAGCATTTT
J: TRBJ1-5; D: .; size: .; length: 18; V: TRBV19; CDR3: CASSITGTRGRDNQPQHF; DNA: TGTGCCAGTAGTATTACAGGTACGAGGGGCCGAGACAATCAGCCCCAGCATTTT
J: TRBJ2-3; D: .; size: .; length: 16; V: TRBV7-9; CDR3: CASSPSAYRATDTQYF; DNA: TGTGCCAGCAGTCCCTCGGCCTACCGGGCGACTGATACGCAGTATTTT
J: TRBJ2-7; D: .; size: .; length: 12; V: TRBV6-2/TRBV6-3; CDR3: CASSYPENEQYF; DNA: TGTGCCAGCAGTTACCCCGAAAACGAGCAGTACTTC
J: TRBJ2-7; D: .; size: .; length: 15; V: TRBV12-3/TRBV12-4; CDR3: CASSLSLTWLGEQYF; DNA: TGTGCCAGCAGTTTATCGCTCACCTGGCTAGGAGAGCAGTACTTC
J: TRBJ2-1; D: TRBD1; size: .; length: 18; V: TRBV19; CDR3: CASSPSNWGTGAYNEQFF; DNA: TGTGCCAGTAGTCCCTCTAATTGGGGGACAGGGGCCTACAATGAGCAGTTCTTC
J: TRBJ2-3; D: TRBD2; size: .; length: 17; V: TRBV12-3/TRBV12-4; CDR3: CASSFRLATKREDTQYF; DNA: TGTGCCAGCAGTTTTCGACTAGCGACTAAGAGGGAGGATACGCAGTATTTT
J: TRBJ2-1; D: TRBD2; size: .; length: 15; V: TRBV2; CDR3: CASSRGSGGRNEQFF; DNA: TGTGCCAGCAGCAGGGGAAGCGGGGGGCGGAATGAGCAGTTCTTC
J: TRBJ2-3; D: .; size: .; length: 13; V: TRBV3-1; CDR3: CASSQDHTDTQYF; DNA: TGTGCCAGCAGCCAAGATCACACAGATACGCAGTATTTT
J: TRBJ1-4; D: .; size: few; length: 15; V: TRBV7-2; CDR3: CASSRLPATNEKLFF; DNA: TGTGCCAGCAGCCGGTTACCTGCAACTAATGAAAAACTGTTTTTT
J: TRBJ2-6; D: .; size: .; length: 15; V: TRBV9; CDR3: CASSVVGAGANVLTF; DNA: TGTGCCAGCAGCGTAGTGGGGGCTGGGGCCAACGTCCTGACTTTC
J: TRBJ2-5; D: .; size: .; length: 13; V: TRBV18; CDR3: CASSPVAEETQYF; DNA: TGTGCCAGCTCACCAGTGGCGGAAGAGACCCAGTACTTC
J: TRBJ1-1; D: TRBD1; size: .; length: 14; V: TRBV20-1; CDR3: CSAPRTGRNTEAFF; DNA: TGCAGTGCTCCCCGGACAGGGAGGAACACTGAAGCTTTCTTT
J: TRBJ2-2; D: .; size: .; length: 16; V: TRBV4-2; CDR3: CASSQDPRGGNGELFF; DNA: TGTGCCAGCAGCCAAGACCCACGAGGGGGGAACGGGGAGCTGTTTTTT
J: TRBJ1-4; D: TRBD1; size: .; length: 17; V: TRBV23-1; CDR3: CANYRDRERWGYEKLFF; DNA: TGCGCCAACTACCGGGACAGGGAAAGATGGGGGTATGAAAAACTGTTTTTT
J: TRBJ1-1; D: .; size: .; length: 15; V: TRBV23-1; CDR3: CASSQSWGMNTEAFF; DNA: TGCGCCAGCAGTCAATCGTGGGGCATGAACACTGAAGCTTTCTTT
J: TRBJ2-4; D: TRBD1; size: .; length: 15; V: TRBV10-3; CDR3: CAISDSGTGKNIQYF; DNA: TGTGCCATCAGTGATTCGGGGACAGGGAAAAACATTCAGTACTTC
J: TRBJ2-1; D: .; size: .; length: 12; V: TRBV12-3/TRBV12-4; CDR3: CASSLKGNEQFF; DNA: TGTGCCAGCAGTTTAAAGGGGAATGAGCAGTTCTTC
J: TRBJ1-5; D: .; size: once; length: 13; V: TRBV15; CDR3: CATSRDEGPPQHF; DNA: TGTGCCACCAGCAGAGACGAGGGGCCTCCCCAGCATTTT
J: TRBJ2-3; D: .; size: .; length: 14; V: TRBV6-2/TRBV6-3; CDR3: CASSPGGMGDTQYF; DNA: TGTGCCAGCAGCCCGGGCGGAATGGGAGATACGCAGTATTTT
J: TRBJ2-2; D: .; size: .; length: 12; V: TRBV25-1; CDR3: CASSEFGGELFF; DNA: TGTGCCAGCAGTGAATTTGGCGGGGAGCTGTTTTTT